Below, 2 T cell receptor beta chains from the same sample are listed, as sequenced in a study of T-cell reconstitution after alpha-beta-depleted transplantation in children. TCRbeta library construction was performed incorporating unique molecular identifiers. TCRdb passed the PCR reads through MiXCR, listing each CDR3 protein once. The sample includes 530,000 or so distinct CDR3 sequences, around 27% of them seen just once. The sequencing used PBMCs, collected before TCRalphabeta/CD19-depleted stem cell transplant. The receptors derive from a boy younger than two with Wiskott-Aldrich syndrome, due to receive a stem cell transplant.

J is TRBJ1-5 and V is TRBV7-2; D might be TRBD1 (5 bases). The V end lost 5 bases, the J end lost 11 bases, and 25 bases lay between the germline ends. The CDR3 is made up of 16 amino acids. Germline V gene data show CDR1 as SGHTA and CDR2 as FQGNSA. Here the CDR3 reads CASSLSTAAPKGAQHF. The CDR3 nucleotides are TGTGCCAGCAGCCTGTCGACAGCGGCCCCCAAGGGAGCCCAGCATTTT.

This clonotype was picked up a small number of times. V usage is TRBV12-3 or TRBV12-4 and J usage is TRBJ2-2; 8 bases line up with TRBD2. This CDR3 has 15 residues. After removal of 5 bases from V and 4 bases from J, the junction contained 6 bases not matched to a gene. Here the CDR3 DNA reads TGTGCCAGCAGTCCCGGGACTAGAGGCACCGGGGAGCTGTTTTTT. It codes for CASSPGTRGTGELFF.